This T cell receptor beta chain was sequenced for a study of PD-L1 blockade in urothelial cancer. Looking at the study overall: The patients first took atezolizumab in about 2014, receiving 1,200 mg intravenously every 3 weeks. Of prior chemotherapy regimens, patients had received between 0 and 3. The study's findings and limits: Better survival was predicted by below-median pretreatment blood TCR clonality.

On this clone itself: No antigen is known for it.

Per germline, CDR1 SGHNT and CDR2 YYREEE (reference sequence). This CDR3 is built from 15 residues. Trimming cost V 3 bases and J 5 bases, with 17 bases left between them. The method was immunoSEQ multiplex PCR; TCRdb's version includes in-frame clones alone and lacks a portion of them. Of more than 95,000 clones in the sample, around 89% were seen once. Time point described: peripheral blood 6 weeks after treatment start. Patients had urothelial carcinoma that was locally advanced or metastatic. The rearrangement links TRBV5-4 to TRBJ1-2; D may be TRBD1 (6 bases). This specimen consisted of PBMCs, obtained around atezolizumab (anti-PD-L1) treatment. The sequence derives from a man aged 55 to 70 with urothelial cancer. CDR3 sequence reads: CASSSTQGTWYGYTF. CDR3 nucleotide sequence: TGTGCCAGCAGCTCGACACAGGGAACATGGTATGGCTACACCTTC.